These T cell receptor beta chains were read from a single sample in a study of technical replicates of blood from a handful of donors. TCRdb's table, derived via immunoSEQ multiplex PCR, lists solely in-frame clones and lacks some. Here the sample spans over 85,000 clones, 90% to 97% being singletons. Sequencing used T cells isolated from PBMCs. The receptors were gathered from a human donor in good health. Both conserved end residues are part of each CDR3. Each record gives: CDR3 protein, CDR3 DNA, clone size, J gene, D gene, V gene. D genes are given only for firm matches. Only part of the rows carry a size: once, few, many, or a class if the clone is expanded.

CASSPTLAGNYEQYF TGTGCCAGCAGTCCTACTCTAGCGGGGAACTACGAGCAGTACTTC . TRBJ2-7 TRBD2 TRBV7-2
CASGLTGDPYEQYF TGTGCCAGCGGACTGACAGGTGACCCCTACGAGCAGTACTTC . TRBJ2-7 . TRBV28
CASSRGTNQPQHF TGTGCCAGCTCACGGGGCACGAATCAGCCCCAGCATTTT . TRBJ1-5 . TRBV18
CAWQGTETQYF TGTGCCTGGCAGGGAACGGAGACCCAGTACTTC . TRBJ2-5 . TRBV30
CASSSSGSREQYF TGTGCCAGCAGTTCTAGCGGGAGCCGCGAGCAGTACTTC once TRBJ2-7 TRBD2 TRBV2
CASSVTGINQPQHF TGTGCCAGCAGCGTGACAGGGATCAATCAGCCCCAGCATTTT once TRBJ1-5 TRBD1 TRBV9
CATSRDDGRVSRLDTEAFF TGTGCCACCAGCAGAGATGACGGCAGGGTAAGTCGGTTGGACACTGAAGCTTTCTTT once TRBJ1-1 . TRBV15
CASSLGASDEQYF TGCGCCAGCAGCTTGGGGGCCTCGGACGAGCAGTACTTC . TRBJ2-7 . TRBV5-1
CASSQYSLAGGPHNEQFF TGTGCCAGCAGCCAATACTCCTTAGCGGGAGGGCCCCACAATGAGCAGTTCTTC . TRBJ2-1 TRBD2 TRBV4-2
CASRPSGRANEQFF TGTGCCAGCAGACCTAGCGGGAGAGCTAATGAGCAGTTCTTC once TRBJ2-1 TRBD2 TRBV6-6
CAWSVDRGHEKLFF TGTGCCTGGAGTGTTGACAGGGGTCATGAAAAACTGTTTTTT . TRBJ1-4 TRBD1 TRBV30
CASPWRGSYEQYF TGTGCCAGTCCCTGGCGGGGCTCCTACGAGCAGTACTTC . TRBJ2-7 . TRBV19
CASSQEAATSTDTQYF TGCGCCAGCAGCCAAGAGGCGGCAACTAGCACAGATACGCAGTATTTT . TRBJ2-3 . TRBV4-1
CASSQERRAGGLYEQYF TGCGCCAGCAGCCAAGAGCGTAGGGCGGGAGGACTTTACGAGCAGTACTTC . TRBJ2-7 TRBD2 TRBV4-3
CASSYSGRTPYGYTF TGTGCCAGCAGTTACTCGGGCAGGACTCCTTATGGCTACACCTTC . TRBJ1-2 . TRBV6-5
CASSSEDLAGGITGELFF TGTGCCAGCAGCTCCGAAGATCTAGCGGGAGGTATCACCGGGGAGCTGTTTTTT . TRBJ2-2 TRBD2 TRBV4-2
CASSLEGQPNTEAFF TGTGCCAGCAGCTTAGAGGGACAGCCGAACACTGAAGCTTTCTTT . TRBJ1-1 TRBD1 TRBV13
CASSAGGWNQPQHF TGTGCCAGTAGTGCAGGGGGTTGGAATCAGCCCCAGCATTTT . TRBJ1-5 TRBD1 TRBV19
CASSPTETKNIQYF TGTGCCAGTAGCCCGACTGAGACCAAAAACATTCAGTACTTC . TRBJ2-4 . TRBV19
CASSPPTGNTEAFF TGTGCCAGCAGCCCCCCTACAGGGAACACTGAAGCTTTCTTT . TRBJ1-1 . TRBV5-5
CASSLDRAGGAKGYTF TGTGCCAGCAGCTTAGATAGGGCAGGGGGCGCGAAAGGCTACACCTTC . TRBJ1-2 TRBD1 TRBV11-2
CARFRGYEAFF TGTGCCAGATTTCGGGGTTATGAAGCTTTCTTT . TRBJ1-1 . TRBV9
CASSRTDIYGYTF TGTGCCAGTAGTAGGACAGACATCTATGGCTACACCTTC few TRBJ1-2 . TRBV19
CASSFLLFNEQFF TGTGCCAGCAGTTTCCTCCTTTTCAATGAGCAGTTCTTC . TRBJ2-1 . TRBV27
CASSVSPDRDTEAFF TGTGCCAGCAGCGTAAGCCCCGACAGAGACACTGAAGCTTTCTTT . TRBJ1-1 . TRBV9
CAISLYSNQPQHF TGTGCCATCAGCCTATATAGCAATCAGCCCCAGCATTTT . TRBJ1-5 . TRBV10-3
CASSLAGVGHEQYF TGTGCCAGCAGTTTAGCGGGAGTAGGACACGAGCAGTACTTC . TRBJ2-7 TRBD2 TRBV27
CASSLAAGGDYGYTF TGTGCCAGCAGCTTAGCTGCAGGGGGCGACTATGGCTACACCTTC . TRBJ1-2 TRBD1 TRBV7-8
CASSLDRYQETQYF TGTGCCAGCAGTTTGGACAGATATCAAGAGACCCAGTACTTC . TRBJ2-5 . TRBV2
CASSQQGEGTEAFF TGCGCCAGCAGCCAGCAGGGGGAAGGCACTGAAGCTTTCTTT . TRBJ1-1 TRBD1 TRBV5-1
CASSIGGGEAFF TGTGCCAGTAGTATCGGTGGGGGGGAAGCTTTCTTT . TRBJ1-1 . TRBV19
CASSLGPGLAGGSEQYF TGTGCCAGCAGCTTAGGTCCGGGACTAGCGGGAGGCTCAGAGCAGTACTTC . TRBJ2-7 TRBD2 TRBV11-3
CASSLDPAGVYEQFF TGTGCCAGCAGCTTGGATCCAGCGGGAGTCTATGAGCAGTTCTTC . TRBJ2-1 TRBD2 TRBV5-8
CASSIQGSAEQYF TGTGCCAGCAGTATACAGGGGTCCGCCGAGCAGTACTTC once TRBJ2-7 TRBD1 TRBV27
CASSQTDTDTQYF TGTGCCAGCAGTCAGACAGACACAGATACGCAGTATTTT . TRBJ2-3 . TRBV6-5
CASSGTGTDSYEQYF TGTGCCAGCTCTGGGACCGGGACAGATTCCTACGAGCAGTACTTC . TRBJ2-7 TRBD1 TRBV18
CASSLEIAGELFF TGTGCCAGCAGCTTAGAAATAGCCGGGGAGCTGTTTTTT . TRBJ2-2 . TRBV7-6
CASSVGLHYEQYF TGTGCCAGCAGCGTAGGACTACATTACGAGCAGTACTTC . TRBJ2-7 . TRBV9
CASSTSDRGAGELFF TGTGCCAGTAGTACTTCGGACAGAGGGGCCGGGGAGCTGTTTTTT . TRBJ2-2 . TRBV19
CASSSIAAYEQYF TGTGCCAGCAGCTCCATAGCGGCGTACGAGCAGTACTTC . TRBJ2-7 . TRBV7-2
CASRRGTGVLQPQHF TGTGCCAGCAGGAGGGGGACAGGGGTGTTACAGCCCCAGCATTTT . TRBJ1-5 TRBD1 TRBV6-5
CASTQGGGYTF TGTGCCAGCACCCAGGGAGGTGGCTACACCTTC . TRBJ1-2 . TRBV25-1
CASSLQGMPYSNQPQHF TGTGCCAGTAGTTTGCAGGGGATGCCTTATAGCAATCAGCCCCAGCATTTT . TRBJ1-5 . TRBV19
CASSWTLSSYNEQFF TGTGCCAGCAGTTGGACACTTAGCTCCTACAATGAGCAGTTCTTC once TRBJ2-1 . TRBV6-5
CASTIGGGANIQYF TGTGCCAGTACCATAGGGGGAGGGGCGAACATTCAGTACTTC . TRBJ2-4 . TRBV19
CASSLEGEYEKLFF TGTGCCAGCAGCTTGGAGGGAGAGTATGAAAAACTGTTTTTT . TRBJ1-4 . TRBV5-6
CASSQETSGNTDTQYF TGCGCCAGCAGCCAAGAAACTAGCGGTAACACAGATACGCAGTATTTT . TRBJ2-3 TRBD2 TRBV4-1
CASSPGYEQFF TGTGCCAGCAGTCCCGGTTATGAGCAGTTCTTC . TRBJ2-1 . TRBV27
CASSYSLAGGTDTQYF TGTGCCAGCAGTTACTCTCTAGCGGGAGGGACAGATACGCAGTATTTT . TRBJ2-3 TRBD2 TRBV6-6
CASSPLEDGETQYF TGTGCCAGCAGCCCTCTGGAGGACGGAGAGACCCAGTACTTC . TRBJ2-5 . TRBV27
CASSSRDSSGNTIYF TGTGCCAGCAGCTCCAGGGACAGCTCTGGAAACACCATATATTTT . TRBJ1-3 TRBD1 TRBV7-6
CASSFHRLEDTQYF TGTGCCAGCAGTTTCCACAGGTTAGAAGATACGCAGTATTTT . TRBJ2-3 . TRBV28
CASTGTIGGELFF TGTGCCAGTACCGGGACTATAGGCGGGGAGCTGTTTTTT . TRBJ2-2 TRBD2 TRBV28
CASSLVFREVADTQYF TGTGCCAGCAGCTTAGTGTTTCGGGAGGTGGCAGATACGCAGTATTTT . TRBJ2-3 TRBD2 TRBV11-2
CASSSTRLVSGELFF TGTGCCAGCAGTTCCACCCGACTAGTATCCGGGGAGCTGTTTTTT . TRBJ2-2 . TRBV6-5
CASSLGAGGVDTQYF TGTGCCAGCAGCTTAGGAGCGGGGGGGGTAGATACGCAGTATTTT . TRBJ2-3 TRBD2 TRBV7-8
CASSSPLQDRVGEQYF TGTGCCAGCAGCTCCCCACTCCAGGACAGGGTGGGTGAGCAGTACTTC . TRBJ2-7 TRBD1 TRBV7-6
CASSPQRGSNYGYTF TGTGCCAGCAGCCCTCAAAGGGGGTCTAACTATGGCTACACCTTC . TRBJ1-2 . TRBV11-3
CASSLGLAGGVDTQYF TGTGCCAGCAGCTTGGGACTAGCGGGAGGAGTAGATACGCAGTATTTT . TRBJ2-3 TRBD2 TRBV7-9
CASSLGTANQPQHF TGCGCCAGCAGCCTCGGGACAGCTAATCAGCCCCAGCATTTT . TRBJ1-5 TRBD1 TRBV4-3